The rows below give T cell receptor beta chains drawn from one sample of a study of CD8 T cells in ankylosing spondylitis. Via MiXCR, TCRdb re-called the 5' RACE reads, giving one row per CDR3 protein. Of 250,000 or so distinct CDR3 sequences in the sample, roughly a tenth were seen once. The sequenced sample was blood, either unsorted or a sorted T cell fraction (not recorded which). These receptors were collected from a male donor with ankylosing spondylitis or in good health (not recorded which). The CDR3 runs from the conserved cysteine through the conserved F or W. D genes are given only for firm matches. Size is stated for part of the rows, as once, few or many counts, or as a class when the clone is expanded.

D | J | size | V | CDR3 | DNA
TRBD2 | TRBJ2-3 | many | TRBV5-6 | CASSWGLSTDTQYF | TGTGCCAGCAGCTGGGGACTATCCACAGATACGCAGTATTTT
NA | TRBJ2-1 | NA | TRBV6-6 | CASFDSLGEQFF | TGTGCCAGCTTCGACTCCCTGGGAGAGCAGTTCTTC
NA | TRBJ2-1 | many | TRBV12-3/TRBV12-4 | CASSSLRALGDNEQFF | TGTGCCAGCAGCTCCCTCAGGGCTCTAGGTGACAATGAGCAGTTCTTC
NA | TRBJ2-5 | few | TRBV2 | CASDGQGETQYF | TGTGCCAGCGATGGGCAGGGGGAGACCCAGTACTTC
TRBD1 | TRBJ2-3 | many | TRBV15 | CATSGTGTDTQYF | TGTGCCACCAGCGGGACAGGGACCGATACGCAGTATTTT
NA | TRBJ1-2 | many | TRBV20-1 | CSASGTGYGYTF | TGCAGTGCTAGTGGGACGGGGTATGGCTACACCTTC
NA | TRBJ2-7 | many | TRBV27 | CASRSPGSYYEQYF | TGTGCCAGCAGGTCCCCGGGCTCCTACTACGAGCAGTACTTC
NA | TRBJ1-6 | many | TRBV20-1 | CSARNPSYNSPLHF | TGCAGTGCTAGAAACCCCTCCTATAATTCACCCCTCCACTTT
NA | TRBJ1-5 | few | TRBV4-1 | CASSQDPVQTYSNQPQHF | TGCGCCAGCAGCCAAGATCCGGTACAGACTTATAGCAATCAGCCCCAGCATTTT
NA | TRBJ2-2 | few | TRBV7-9 | CASSPGQGTAGELFF | TGTGCCAGCAGTCCCGGCCAGGGGACCGCCGGGGAGCTGTTTTTT
TRBD1 | TRBJ2-3 | NA | TRBV7-6 | CASSLGTERIDTQYF | TGTGCCAGCAGCCTCGGGACAGAGCGCATAGATACGCAGTATTTT
NA | TRBJ2-1 | many | TRBV6-1 | CASSDYYEQFF | TGTGCCAGCAGTGACTACTATGAGCAGTTCTTC
NA | TRBJ1-2 | few | TRBV3-1 | CASSQGGVGNYGYTF | TGTGCCAGCAGCCAAGGAGGGGTAGGCAACTATGGCTACACCTTC
TRBD1 | TRBJ2-1 | many | TRBV12-3/TRBV12-4 | CASKGTGQYNEQFF | TGTGCCAGCAAAGGGACAGGCCAATACAATGAGCAGTTCTTC
TRBD2 | TRBJ2-3 | many | TRBV20-1 | CSAKGRGGPDTQYF | TGCAGTGCTAAGGGGCGGGGGGGCCCAGATACGCAGTATTTT
NA | TRBJ2-2 | many | TRBV5-8 | CASSLGQLPGELFF | TGTGCCAGCAGCTTAGGACAGTTGCCCGGGGAGCTGTTTTTT
NA | TRBJ2-3 | few | TRBV10-3 | CAISVRGDTQYF | TGTGCCATCAGTGTTCGAGGAGATACGCAGTATTTT
NA | TRBJ2-1 | many | TRBV10-2 | CASSGVGGGRYNEQFF | TGCGCCAGCAGTGGGGTGGGGGGGGGCCGCTACAATGAGCAGTTCTTC
TRBD1 | TRBJ1-2 | many | TRBV12-3/TRBV12-4 | CASSNIRDRGPYGYTF | TGTGCCAGCAGTAATATACGGGACAGGGGGCCCTATGGCTACACCTTC
NA | TRBJ2-1 | few | TRBV9 | CASSVGGPNEQFF | TGTGCCAGCAGCGTAGGGGGGCCTAATGAGCAGTTCTTC
NA | TRBJ2-7 | many | TRBV20-1 | CSARVHSDEQYF | TGCAGTGCTAGGGTCCACAGTGACGAGCAGTACTTC
NA | TRBJ1-1 | many | TRBV5-6 | CASSRMAGGQNEAFF | TGTGCCAGCAGTCGGATGGCGGGGGGGCAAAATGAAGCTTTCTTT
NA | TRBJ2-7 | many | TRBV12-5 | CASGLVAEQYF | TGTGCTAGTGGTTTGGTAGCCGAGCAGTACTTC
TRBD1 | TRBJ1-1 | many | TRBV20-1 | CSARGSGQANTEAFF | TGCAGTGCTAGGGGCTCAGGACAGGCAAACACTGAAGCTTTCTTT
NA | TRBJ1-2 | NA | TRBV7-9 | CASSKIGLDYGYTF | TGTGCCAGCAGTAAAATAGGGCTCGACTATGGCTACACCTTC
NA | TRBJ2-1 | few | TRBV5-4 | CASSLRDRPTGYNEQFF | TGTGCCAGCAGCTTGAGAGACAGGCCAACGGGGTACAATGAGCAGTTCTTC
TRBD1 | TRBJ1-1 | NA | TRBV6-5 | CASSYVGGSDEAFF | TGTGCCAGCAGTTACGTAGGGGGCAGTGATGAAGCTTTCTTT
TRBD2 | TRBJ2-3 | NA | TRBV20-1 | CSAKSGLAGGLGTDTQYF | TGCAGTGCTAAGTCGGGACTAGCGGGAGGGCTGGGCACAGATACGCAGTATTTT
NA | TRBJ1-5 | NA | TRBV21-1 | CASSRGPDPNQPQHF | TGTGCCAGCAGCAGGGGTCCCGACCCCAATCAGCCCCAGCATTTT
TRBD1 | TRBJ2-3 | many | TRBV29-1 | CSARGDRGTDTQYF | TGCAGCGCCCGCGGGGACAGGGGCACAGATACGCAGTATTTT
NA | TRBJ2-3 | many | TRBV12-3/TRBV12-4 | CASSFRDTQYF | TGTGCCAGCAGCTTTCGGGATACGCAGTATTTT
NA | TRBJ2-2 | many | TRBV20-1 | CSARRTPGLRPGELFF | TGCAGTGCTAGACGGACACCGGGACTTCGACCCGGGGAGCTGTTTTTT
NA | TRBJ2-3 | many | TRBV30 | CAWSVRDSAMSADTQYF | TGTGCCTGGAGTGTACGGGATAGCGCCATGTCGGCGGATACGCAGTATTTT
TRBD2 | TRBJ2-7 | many | TRBV12-3/TRBV12-4 | CASSPGLAGDGRYEQYF | TGTGCCAGCAGTCCAGGACTAGCGGGAGACGGTCGCTACGAGCAGTACTTC
TRBD1 | TRBJ2-1 | NA | TRBV3-1 | CASSQGTGWDNEQFF | TGTGCCAGCAGCCAGGGGACAGGGTGGGACAATGAGCAGTTCTTC
TRBD1 | TRBJ2-2 | few | TRBV7-2 | CASSQRDRSNTGELFF | TGTGCCAGCAGCCAAAGGGACAGGAGTAACACCGGGGAGCTGTTTTTT